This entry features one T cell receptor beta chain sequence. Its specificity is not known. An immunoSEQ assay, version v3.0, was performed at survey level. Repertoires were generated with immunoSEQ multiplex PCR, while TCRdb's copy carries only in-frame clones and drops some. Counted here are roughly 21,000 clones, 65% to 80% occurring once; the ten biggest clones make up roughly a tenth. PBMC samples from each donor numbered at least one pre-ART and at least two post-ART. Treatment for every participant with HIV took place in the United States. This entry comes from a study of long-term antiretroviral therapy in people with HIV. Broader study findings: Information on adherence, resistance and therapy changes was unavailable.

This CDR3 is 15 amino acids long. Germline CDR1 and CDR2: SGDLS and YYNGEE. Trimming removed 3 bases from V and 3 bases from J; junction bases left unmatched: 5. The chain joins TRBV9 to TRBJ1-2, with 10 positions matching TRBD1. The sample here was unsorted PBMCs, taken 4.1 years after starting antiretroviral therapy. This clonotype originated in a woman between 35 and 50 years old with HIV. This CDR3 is CASSATGTGDYGYTF. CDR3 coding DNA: TGTGCCAGCAGCGCCACCGGGACAGGGGACTATGGCTACACCTTC.